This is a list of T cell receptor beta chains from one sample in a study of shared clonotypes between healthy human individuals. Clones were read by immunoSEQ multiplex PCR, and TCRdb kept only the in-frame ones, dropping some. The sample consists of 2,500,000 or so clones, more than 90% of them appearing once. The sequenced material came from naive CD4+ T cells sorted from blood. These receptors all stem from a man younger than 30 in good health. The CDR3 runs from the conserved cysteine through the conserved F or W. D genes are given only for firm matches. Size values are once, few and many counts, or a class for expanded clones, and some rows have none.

cdr3_nt: TGCGCCAGCAGTCTTGGGATGGGGAAGGGGCAGTTCTTC
cdr3_aa: CASSLGMGKGQFF
j_call: TRBJ2-1
v_call: TRBV5-1
clone_size: NA
d_call: NA

cdr3_nt: TGTGCCAGCAGACACGGACAGGGCCTCTACGGCTACACCTTC
cdr3_aa: CASRHGQGLYGYTF
j_call: TRBJ1-2
v_call: TRBV6-5
clone_size: NA
d_call: TRBD1

cdr3_nt: TGTGCCAGCAGCTTGGCTACGGCGACAGGGCGATGGAGTCAGCCCCAGCATTTT
cdr3_aa: CASSLATATGRWSQPQHF
j_call: TRBJ1-5
v_call: TRBV5-6
clone_size: NA
d_call: TRBD1

cdr3_nt: TGTGCCAGCAGTACAGGGGTGAGCAATCAGCCCCAGCATTTT
cdr3_aa: CASSTGVSNQPQHF
j_call: TRBJ1-5
v_call: TRBV2
clone_size: NA
d_call: TRBD1

cdr3_nt: TGTGCCAGCTCACCCCGGGACAGGGACCACGAGCAGTACTTC
cdr3_aa: CASSPRDRDHEQYF
j_call: TRBJ2-7
v_call: TRBV18
clone_size: NA
d_call: TRBD1

cdr3_nt: TGTGCCTGGAGGCAAAGGACAGGGGGCCGGTATGGCTACACCTTC
cdr3_aa: CAWRQRTGGRYGYTF
j_call: TRBJ1-2
v_call: TRBV30
clone_size: NA
d_call: TRBD1

cdr3_nt: TGCAGCGTCCTCTCCCCCCGGTTGGGAAATACGCAGTATTTT
cdr3_aa: CSVLSPRLGNTQYF
j_call: TRBJ2-3
v_call: TRBV29-1
clone_size: once
d_call: NA

cdr3_nt: TGTGCCAGCAGCCGAGGGTGGGGGGAGACCCAGTACTTC
cdr3_aa: CASSRGWGETQYF
j_call: TRBJ2-5
v_call: TRBV6-5
clone_size: NA
d_call: NA

cdr3_nt: TGTGCCAGCAGCTCACGACGGACTAGCACAGATACGCAGTATTTT
cdr3_aa: CASSSRRTSTDTQYF
j_call: TRBJ2-3
v_call: TRBV7-9
clone_size: NA
d_call: NA

cdr3_nt: TGTGCCAGCAGCCGGACAGAAACTAATGAAAAACTGTTTTTT
cdr3_aa: CASSRTETNEKLFF
j_call: TRBJ1-4
v_call: TRBV7-8
clone_size: NA
d_call: NA

cdr3_nt: TGTGCCAGCAGCTTAAAGGGATACGTTTACGAGCAGTACTTC
cdr3_aa: CASSLKGYVYEQYF
j_call: TRBJ2-7
v_call: TRBV7-2
clone_size: NA
d_call: NA

cdr3_nt: TGTGCCAGCAGTTCCCCGGGACAGGGCTACGAGCAGTACTTC
cdr3_aa: CASSSPGQGYEQYF
j_call: TRBJ2-7
v_call: TRBV5-4
clone_size: NA
d_call: TRBD1

cdr3_nt: TGCGCCAGCAGCTTGGTGGGGCAGGGGTCGACCGAGCAGTACTTC
cdr3_aa: CASSLVGQGSTEQYF
j_call: TRBJ2-7
v_call: TRBV5-1
clone_size: NA
d_call: NA

cdr3_nt: TGTGCCAGCAGCCTTTCGGCACAGCCCCAGCATTTT
cdr3_aa: CASSLSAQPQHF
j_call: TRBJ1-5
v_call: TRBV28
clone_size: NA
d_call: NA

cdr3_nt: TGCAGCGTTGAAGGGCTTCCAGGGGGTTCCTACAATGAGCAGTTCTTC
cdr3_aa: CSVEGLPGGSYNEQFF
j_call: TRBJ2-1
v_call: TRBV29-1
clone_size: NA
d_call: TRBD1

cdr3_nt: TGTGCCTGGAGTGGGGGGAGGAACACTGAAGCTTTCTTT
cdr3_aa: CAWSGGRNTEAFF
j_call: TRBJ1-1
v_call: TRBV30
clone_size: few
d_call: NA

cdr3_nt: TGTGCCAGCATCTCGCTAGCGGGTAATACGCAGTATTTT
cdr3_aa: CASISLAGNTQYF
j_call: TRBJ2-3
v_call: TRBV28
clone_size: NA
d_call: TRBD2

cdr3_nt: TGTGCCAGCACGGAGGGGTACATGAACACTGAAGCTTTCTTT
cdr3_aa: CASTEGYMNTEAFF
j_call: TRBJ1-1
v_call: TRBV9
clone_size: NA
d_call: NA

cdr3_nt: TGTGCCAGCAGCCAAGAAAGGGGCCATTTCCAAGAGACCCAGTACTTC
cdr3_aa: CASSQERGHFQETQYF
j_call: TRBJ2-5
v_call: TRBV14
clone_size: NA
d_call: NA

cdr3_nt: TGTGCCAGCAGTGGGGGATTCGGAGCTAACTATGGCTACACCTTC
cdr3_aa: CASSGGFGANYGYTF
j_call: TRBJ1-2
v_call: TRBV2
clone_size: NA
d_call: NA

cdr3_nt: TGTGCCAGTAGTACGGGACTAGACTACAATGAGCAGTTCTTC
cdr3_aa: CASSTGLDYNEQFF
j_call: TRBJ2-1
v_call: TRBV19
clone_size: NA
d_call: TRBD2

cdr3_nt: TGTGCCATCCGGAGGTCGGACAGGGGTGTGGACAATGAGCAGTTCTTC
cdr3_aa: CAIRRSDRGVDNEQFF
j_call: TRBJ2-1
v_call: TRBV10-3
clone_size: NA
d_call: TRBD1

cdr3_nt: TGTGCCAGCACCTCCGGGGGGTCTTTCTACGAGCAGTACTTC
cdr3_aa: CASTSGGSFYEQYF
j_call: TRBJ2-7
v_call: TRBV6-1
clone_size: once
d_call: TRBD2

cdr3_nt: TGCGCCAGCAGCTTGGGGGACAGGGCGGGCACCGGGGAGCTGTTTTTT
cdr3_aa: CASSLGDRAGTGELFF
j_call: TRBJ2-2
v_call: TRBV5-1
clone_size: once
d_call: TRBD1

cdr3_nt: TGTGCTAGTGGTTTGTTCTTGTTCTCGGACAGGGCGAACACTGAAGCTTTCTTT
cdr3_aa: CASGLFLFSDRANTEAFF
j_call: TRBJ1-1
v_call: TRBV12-5
clone_size: NA
d_call: TRBD1

cdr3_nt: TGTGCCAGCAGCGTATCAGGGACACCCGGTGGCACCATATATTTT
cdr3_aa: CASSVSGTPGGTIYF
j_call: TRBJ1-3
v_call: TRBV9
clone_size: NA
d_call: NA

cdr3_nt: TGTGCCAGCAGCTACGACAGGGGGAGGACTGAAGCTTTCTTT
cdr3_aa: CASSYDRGRTEAFF
j_call: TRBJ1-1
v_call: TRBV5-8
clone_size: NA
d_call: TRBD1

cdr3_nt: TGTGCCAGCAGCTTGCGTGACAGGGGAAGCACTGAAGCTTTCTTT
cdr3_aa: CASSLRDRGSTEAFF
j_call: TRBJ1-1
v_call: TRBV7-8
clone_size: NA
d_call: TRBD1

cdr3_nt: TGTGCCAGCAGCGTGAAAAGTAAACTAAGCTCTGGGGCCAACGTCCTGACTTTC
cdr3_aa: CASSVKSKLSSGANVLTF
j_call: TRBJ2-6
v_call: TRBV2
clone_size: NA
d_call: NA

cdr3_nt: TGTGCCAGCACAGAGAGCAATCAGCCCCAGCATTTT
cdr3_aa: CASTESNQPQHF
j_call: TRBJ1-5
v_call: TRBV6-1
clone_size: NA
d_call: NA

cdr3_nt: TGTGCCAGTAGTCCGTTGGCCGGAGCTCAGGGGAATGAGCAGTTCTTC
cdr3_aa: CASSPLAGAQGNEQFF
j_call: TRBJ2-1
v_call: TRBV19
clone_size: NA
d_call: NA

cdr3_nt: TGCGCCAGCAGCCTGGTGGGCGTGACTCAAGAGACCCAGTACTTC
cdr3_aa: CASSLVGVTQETQYF
j_call: TRBJ2-5
v_call: TRBV5-1
clone_size: NA
d_call: NA

cdr3_nt: TGCGCCACCCAGTCCGGGAGACCCTATAATTCACCCCTCCACTTT
cdr3_aa: CATQSGRPYNSPLHF
j_call: TRBJ1-6
v_call: TRBV10-1
clone_size: NA
d_call: NA

cdr3_nt: TGTGCCAGCAGTTTATCGGCCAACTCCTATAATTCACCCCTCCACTTT
cdr3_aa: CASSLSANSYNSPLHF
j_call: TRBJ1-6
v_call: TRBV27
clone_size: NA
d_call: NA